The 22 T cell receptor beta chains listed next were all sequenced from one sample in a study of shared clonotypes between healthy human individuals (dated by TCRdb to the early 2020s). Library construction relied on the immunoSEQ multiplex PCR assay. TCRdb took over this immuneACCESS table, retaining in-frame rearrangements with V and J assigned. Such tables are incomplete; in checked studies, under half of the missing clones stem from an unresolved V gene, and the remainder is unexplained. The sample table shows over 1.5 million clones, and 95% to 99% are seen once. The top ten hold about 0.42% of the sample. The material sequenced was naive CD4+ T cells sorted from blood. The cell subset or site label of this sample denotes: CD45RA+ positively selected. All receptors come from a man aged 25-45 years in good health.

The CDR3 here is CASSLRPGANTGELFF. The CDR3 region has the DNA TGTGCCAGCAGCTTGAGGCCCGGGGCGAACACCGGGGAGCTGTTTTTT. This chain joins TRBV11-2 and TRBJ2-2; D is possibly TRBD2 (5 bases). CDR3 length equals 16 residues. Germline V lookup: CDR1 SGHAT, CDR2 FQNNGV. V gave up 3 bases and J gave up 0 bases, with 11 bases separating them. Full variable domain (remainder filled in from reference TRBV11-2 and TRBJ2-2): EAGVAQSPRYKIIEKRQSVAFWCNPISGHATLYWYQQILGQGPKLLIQFQNNGVVDDSQLPKDRFSAERLKGVDSTLKIQPAKLEDSAVYLCASSLRPGANTGELFFGEGSRLTVL.

The rearrangement links TRBV28 to TRBJ2-5; 9 bases are a match to TRBD1. CDR1 and CDR2 from the germline V gene are MDHEN and SYDVKM. CDR3 size: 14 residues. J lost 5 bases, V lost 4 bases, and 5 bases had no gene match. CDR3 protein: CASSSTGGAETQYF. The CDR3 nucleotides are TGTGCCAGCAGTTCTACAGGGGGCGCTGAGACCCAGTACTTC.

The J gene is TRBJ1-4, the V gene TRBV2; TRBD1 might be the D (6 bases). Trimming shortened V by 7 bases and J by 4 bases, and 16 bases separated the two germline ends. The V gene's germline CDR1 is SNHLY and CDR2 FYNNEI. The CDR3 has 15 residues. The CDR3 loop reads CASTGVATRNEKLFF. The CDR3 DNA follows: TGTGCCAGCACAGGGGTTGCGACACGTAATGAAAAACTGTTTTTT. The whole variable domain, remainder taken from reference TRBV2 and TRBJ1-4, is EPEVTQTPSHQVTQMGQEVILRCVPISNHLYFYWYRQILGQKVEFLVSFYNNEISEKSEIFDDQFSVERPDGSNFTLKIRSTKLEDSAMYFCASTGVATRNEKLFFGSGTQLSVL.

A remark on this clone: Other DNA sequences within the sample encode an identical CDR3. This chain connects TRBV7-9 to TRBJ2-3, with D unresolved. The germline V gene has CDR1 SEHNR and CDR2 FQNEAQ (reference sequence). This CDR3 has 15 residues. The V end lost 3 bases, the J end lost 1 base, and 11 bases lay between the germline ends. The CDR3 reads CASSLGIPGTDTQYF. Written as DNA, the CDR3 is TGTGCCAGCAGCTTGGGAATCCCAGGCACAGATACGCAGTATTTT.

The J gene is TRBJ2-1, the V gene TRBV11-2; perhaps TRBD1 as D (5 bases). The germline V gene has CDR1 SGHAT and CDR2 FQNNGV. V was shortened by 0 bases and J by 8 bases, with 8 bases between the two germline ends. The CDR3 contains 13 residues. As DNA, the CDR3 is TGTGCCAGCAGCTTAGATCAGGGCGATGAGCAGTTCTTC. As protein: CASSLDQGDEQFF.

This chain connects TRBV5-1 to TRBJ1-4; the D gene is possibly TRBD1 (6 bases). Per germline, CDR1 SGHRS and CDR2 YFSETQ. The ends were cut back, 4 bases at V and 5 bases at J, with 24 bases in the middle. The CDR3 consists of 18 residues. This chain's CDR3 is CASSPRIRGSDANEKLFF. The CDR3 bases are TGCGCCAGCAGCCCTCGTATCAGGGGCTCAGATGCAAATGAAAAACTGTTTTTT.

The chain is built from TRBV2 and TRBJ2-4; 7 bases line up with TRBD2. Germline CDR1 reads SNHLY; CDR2 reads FYNNEI. The ends lost 2 bases at V and 8 bases at J; junction bases unmatched: 12. The CDR3 spans 16 residues. The CDR3 sequence: CASSEWSSHGRDIQYF. DNA of the CDR3: TGTGCCAGCAGTGAATGGAGTTCACATGGGAGGGACATTCAGTACTTC.

The chain employs TRBV9 and TRBJ2-2; D might be TRBD2 (5 bases). Germline V gives CDR1 SGDLS, CDR2 YYNGEE. This CDR3 spans 15 amino acids. V lost 0 bases to trimming and J lost 4 bases, with 10 bases between them. CDR3 DNA sequence: TGTGCCAGCAGCGTAGTAAGCGGAGGCACCGGGGAGCTGTTTTTT. Protein sequence: CASSVVSGGTGELFF. The whole variable domain, filled in from reference TRBV9 and TRBJ2-2, reads DSGVTQTPKHLITATGQRVTLRCSPRSGDLSVYWYQQSLDQGLQFLIQYYNGEERAKGNILERFSAQQFPDLHSELNLSSLELGDSALYFCASSVVSGGTGELFFGEGSRLTVL.

The V call is TRBV4-3, the J call TRBJ2-2, with 7 bases aligning to TRBD2. This CDR3 comprises 16 residues. Germline V gene lookup returns CDR1 LGHNA and CDR2 YSLEER. The V and J ends lost 4 bases and 0 bases, in that order; junction bases with no gene match: 5. CDR3 coding DNA: TGCGCCAGCAGCCGGGGGGGTAGCGCGAACACCGGGGAGCTGTTTTTT. This sequence encodes CASSRGGSANTGELFF.

This chain connects TRBV7-9 to TRBJ2-7; no reliable D call. The V and J ends lost 3 bases and 2 bases respectively, with 8 bases between them. The CDR3 length is 13 residues. Germline CDR1 and CDR2: SEHNR and FQNEAQ (reference sequence). The CDR3 sequence is CASSLFSPYEQYF. The CDR3 DNA reads as TGTGCCAGCAGCTTGTTCTCACCCTACGAGCAGTACTTC.

The V and J genes are TRBV25-1 and TRBJ2-7; D is unresolved. CDR3 size: 13 residues. V shed 2 bases and J shed 3 bases, with 8 bases lying between them. Per germline, CDR1 MGHDK and CDR2 SYGVNS. CDR3: CASSEIGNYEQYF. DNA of the CDR3: TGTGCCAGCAGTGAAATTGGTAACTACGAGCAGTACTTC.

This chain connects TRBV29-1 to TRBJ1-1; D ambiguous. Trimming took off 2 bases at V and 4 bases at J, with 11 bases between the two ends. Germline V gives CDR1 SQVTM, CDR2 ANQGSEA. The CDR3 consists of 13 residues. The DNA of the CDR3 is TGCAGCGTTGAACGTCCCCTGAGCACTGAAGCTTTCTTT. Protein: CSVERPLSTEAFF.

V usage is TRBV7-3 and J usage is TRBJ2-1, with a weak D call TRBD2 (5 bases). V was shortened by 5 bases and J by 5 bases, with 10 bases between the two germline ends. CDR1 SGHTA and CDR2 FQGTGA come from the germline V gene. The CDR3 contains 13 residues. This CDR3 is CASSADYHNEQFF. The CDR3 DNA reads as TGTGCCAGCAGCGCAGACTACCACAATGAGCAGTTCTTC.

J is TRBJ2-7 and V is TRBV30, with a tentative D call TRBD1 (6 bases). The CDR3 runs 13 residues. V lost 2 bases and J 3 bases, leaving 11 bases between the germline ends. CDR1 is GTSNPN and CDR2 is SVGIG in the germline V gene (reference sequence). CDR3 nucleotides: TGTGCCTGGAGTCTAACAGGGAACTACGAGCAGTACTTC. Translating gives CAWSLTGNYEQYF.

The CDR3, as DNA: TGTGCCAGCTCACCCACACTGACAGGCCTAAGCTCCTACAATGAGCAGTTCTTC. This encodes CASSPTLTGLSSYNEQFF. V is TRBV18 and J is TRBJ2-1, with D tentatively TRBD1 (6 bases). The ends were cut back, 3 bases at V and 0 bases at J, with 18 bases in the middle. Germline V CDR1 and CDR2: KGHSH, LQKENI. The CDR3 is 18 residues long. The variable domain in full, completed from reference TRBV18 and TRBJ2-1, reads NAGVMQNPRHLVRRRGQEARLRCSPMKGHSHVYWYRQLPEEGLKFMVYLQKENIIDESGMPKERFSAEFPKEGPSILRIQQVVRGDSAAYFCASSPTLTGLSSYNEQFFGPGTRLTVL.

This rearrangement joins TRBV27 to TRBJ2-7, with 10 bases aligning to TRBD2. Germline assignment: CDR1 MNHEY and CDR2 SMNVEV (reference sequence). CDR3 length: 15 amino acids. The J segment lost 5 bases and the V segment lost 0 bases, leaving 4 bases of the junction unmatched. DNA for the CDR3: TGTGCCAGCAGTTTATCAGCGGGAGGGTACCACGAGCAGTACTTC. Translated: CASSLSAGGYHEQYF.

This clone has only one observation. The V call is TRBV7-9, the J call TRBJ1-3; perhaps TRBD1 as D (5 bases). The CDR3 length is 16 residues. The germline gives CDR1 SEHNR, CDR2 FQNEAQ (reference sequence). V was trimmed by 7 bases and J by 0 bases, leaving 16 bases between them. The CDR3 DNA reads as TGTGCCAGCACCGAGTCAGGGCCCTTCTCTGGAAACACCATATATTTT. As protein: CASTESGPFSGNTIYF.

This chain connects TRBV5-1 to TRBJ2-3; possible D gene TRBD1, 6 bases. CDR3 length: 13 residues. CDR1 and CDR2 from the germline V gene are SGHRS and YFSETQ. Trimming removed 8 bases at V and 4 bases at J, with 14 bases between. The DNA for the CDR3 is TGCGCCAGTATGGAACAGGGAGCAGATACGCAGTATTTT. Protein sequence: CASMEQGADTQYF. The full variable domain, rest sourced from reference TRBV5-1 and TRBJ2-3, is KAGVTQTPRYLIKTRGQQVTLSCSPISGHRSVSWYQQTPGQGLQFLFEYFSETQRNKGNFPGRFSGRQFSNSRSEMNVSTLELGDSALYLCASMEQGADTQYFGPGTRLTVL.

As concerns this clone: The same CDR3 arises from other DNA sequences in this sample as well. The gene calls are TRBV28 and TRBJ1-5; unclear D gene. With 6 bases removed from V and 0 bases from J, the gap between germline ends came to 9 bases. The CDR3 is 14 amino acids. CDR1 MDHEN and CDR2 SYDVKM come from the germline V gene. DNA for the CDR3: TGTGCCAGCAGCCTGGATAATAGCAATCAGCCCCAGCATTTT. Its translation: CASSLDNSNQPQHF.

For this clone: Within the sample, other DNA sequences also encode this same CDR3. The chain links TRBV9 to TRBJ2-1, with TRBD2 matching over 11 bases. Unmatched junction bases numbered 12, after V lost 4 bases and J lost 0 bases. CDR3 size: 19 residues. The germline V gene encodes CDR1 SGDLS and CDR2 YYNGEE. The CDR3 here is CASSPHGSGRGNSYNEQFF. The CDR3 DNA reads as TGTGCCAGCAGCCCCCACGGTAGCGGGAGGGGAAACTCCTACAATGAGCAGTTCTTC.

The V gene is TRBV5-1, the J gene TRBJ2-3; 8 nucleotides match TRBD1. CDR1 is SGHRS and CDR2 is YFSETQ in the germline V gene. V lost 3 bases, J lost 5 bases, and 5 bases stayed unmatched. The CDR3 has 14 residues. This chain's CDR3 is CASSYHRGVDTQYF. The CDR3, as DNA: TGCGCCAGCAGCTACCACAGGGGGGTAGATACGCAGTATTTT.

The chain joins TRBV19 to TRBJ2-3; 8 nucleotides align to TRBD2. Germline V gene data show CDR1 as LNHDA and CDR2 as SQIVND (reference sequence). The CDR3 runs 15 residues. Trimming took 7 bases from V and 4 from J; bases not matched to a gene: 10. The CDR3 region is CASTPRGGLPDTQYF. CDR3 coding DNA: TGTGCCAGTACCCCCCGGGGGGGACTGCCAGATACGCAGTATTTT.